One sample yielded the 12 T cell receptor beta chains listed below, sequenced in a study of T cells after yellow fever vaccination. TCRdb recomputed calls from the 5' RACE reads with MiXCR, one row per CDR3 protein. The data hold roughly 400,000 distinct CDR3 sequences, with around 20% observed a single time. This sample comprised PBMCs, obtained before the yellow fever booster vaccination. These receptors were taken from a young man who received the YFV17D yellow fever vaccine.

The chain recombines TRBV12-3 or TRBV12-4 with TRBJ1-2; a weak D match, TRBD1 (5 bases). Trimming took 8 bases from V and 5 from J, leaving 15 bases between them. CDR3 length: 13 amino acids. DNA of the CDR3: TGTGCCAGCTCCGCAGGGTCTGTTTATGGCTACACCTTC. Translation: CASSAGSVYGYTF.

This clonotype was observed many times. The V and J genes are TRBV7-2 and TRBJ2-1; perhaps TRBD1 as D (6 bases). Trimming pared 3 bases from V and 7 bases from J, leaving 10 bases between. CDR3 length: 13 residues. Germline-derived CDR1 and CDR2 are SGHTA and FQGNSA. In DNA, the CDR3 is TGTGCCAGCAGCTTCAGGGGAAGTAATGAGCAGTTCTTC. This codes for CASSFRGSNEQFF.

Comments on this clonotype: A junction end diverges from the germline sequence, so it may reflect a read error. The genes are TRBV7-7 and TRBJ2-3; D remains ambiguous. Looked up from germline, CDR1 is SSHAT and CDR2 is FNYEAQ (reference sequence). The CDR3 runs 13 residues. The CDR3 spells CASSLDVEDTQYF. Here the CDR3 DNA reads TGTGCTAGCAGCTTAGATGTCGAAGATACGCAGTATTTT.

The V gene is TRBV7-2, the J gene TRBJ1-2, with TRBD1 matching over 7 bases. Germline-derived CDR1 and CDR2 are SGHTA and FQGNSA. The length of the CDR3 is 16 residues. Unmatched junction bases numbered 10, after V lost 6 bases and J lost 0 bases. DNA of the CDR3: TGTGCCAGCAGGCGGGGAGGGGACAGCGCTAACTATGGCTACACCTTC. Its protein is CASRRGGDSANYGYTF.

This clonotype was seen more than once but under ten times. The rearrangement uses TRBV9 and TRBJ2-3, with 7 bases identical to TRBD2. V lost 4 bases to trimming and J lost 2 bases; unmatched junction nucleotides: 10. The germline V gene has CDR1 SGDLS and CDR2 YYNGEE. The CDR3 totals 16 residues. For the CDR3, the DNA is TGTGCCAGCAGCCTGGGGGGGACTACCATCACAGATACGCAGTATTTT. Translation gives CASSLGGTTITDTQYF.

A single count supports this clonotype. V is TRBV7-2 and J is TRBJ2-5; D not resolved. CDR3 length equals 15 residues. Trimming took 4 bases from V and 2 from J, leaving 14 bases between them. Germline V gives CDR1 SGHTA, CDR2 FQGNSA. The CDR3 region is CASSYMGREQETQYF. CDR3 in DNA: TGTGCCAGCAGCTATATGGGCAGAGAGCAAGAGACCCAGTACTTC. The variable domain in full, with the rest retrieved from reference TRBV7-2 and TRBJ2-5, is GAGVSQSPSNKVTEKGKDVELRCDPISGHTALYWYRQSLGQGLEFLIYFQGNSAPDKSGLPSDRFSAERTGGSVSTLTIQRTQQEDSAVYLCASSYMGREQETQYFGPGTRLLVL.

V and J are TRBV7-6 and TRBJ2-6; TRBD1 is a possible D gene (6 bases). The V gene lost 5 bases and the J gene lost 0 bases, with 17 bases spanning the gap. The CDR3 is 18 residues long. The germline V gene has CDR1 SGHVS and CDR2 FNYEAQ. The CDR3 sequence: CASSARQVLSSGANVLTF. CDR3 nucleotide sequence: TGTGCCAGCAGCGCCCGACAGGTCCTTAGCTCTGGGGCCAACGTCCTGACTTTC.

The CDR3 sequence is CASSPPPGVGTRSYEQYV. As DNA, the CDR3 is TGTGCCAGCTCACCACCGCCAGGGGTTGGCACCCGCTCCTACGAGCAGTACGTC. V usage is TRBV18 and J usage is TRBJ2-7; tentatively, D is TRBD1 (6 bases). Germline-derived CDR1 and CDR2 are KGHSH and LQKENI. The V gene lost 0 bases and the J gene lost 0 bases, with 18 bases spanning the gap. The CDR3 consists of 18 residues.

This clonotype was seen a few times. The gene calls are TRBV6-1 and TRBJ2-7; D is perhaps TRBD1 (5 bases). The CDR3 is 15 amino acids. Per the germline V gene, CDR1 is MNHNS and CDR2 is SASEGT. V dropped 0 bases and J dropped 7 bases, with 16 bases sitting between them. The CDR3 is CASSEAGPRSSEQYV. The CDR3 nucleotides read TGTGCCAGCAGTGAAGCGGGGCCGAGATCTAGTGAGCAGTACGTC.

The DNA of the CDR3 is TGTGCCAGTTCGGACAGGGGGGGAAGGAGCTCCTATAATTCACCCCTCCACTTT. This sequence encodes CASSDRGGRSSYNSPLHF. The chain couples TRBV19 to TRBJ1-6; 10 positions match TRBD1. V lost 8 bases to trimming and J lost 0 bases; unmatched junction nucleotides: 10. Per germline, CDR1 LNHDA and CDR2 SQIVND (reference sequence). This CDR3 region has 18 residues.

The genes are TRBV28 and TRBJ2-1; TRBD1 might be the D (6 bases). The CDR3 has 15 amino acids. V lost 8 bases to trimming and J lost 0 bases, with 14 bases between them. Per germline, CDR1 MDHEN and CDR2 SYDVKM. The CDR3 loop reads CASASGQNSYNEQFF. In DNA, the CDR3 is TGTGCCAGCGCCTCTGGACAGAACTCCTACAATGAGCAGTTCTTC.

The chain recombines TRBV4-3 with TRBJ2-2, with D unresolved. V dropped 2 bases and J dropped 2 bases, with 9 bases sitting between them. The CDR3 is 15 residues long. Per the germline V gene, CDR1 is LGHNA and CDR2 is YSLEER. The CDR3 DNA reads as TGCGCCAGCAGCCAACTAGGGATTAACACCGGGGAGCTGTTTTTT. It codes for CASSQLGINTGELFF.